The present T cell receptor beta chain was sequenced within a study of blood T cell repertoires in COVID-19. Germline CDR1 SEHNR, CDR2 FQNEAQ (reference sequence). Trimming cost V 3 bases and J 2 bases, with 17 bases left between them. The length of the CDR3 is 16 residues. Data came from immunoSEQ multiplex PCR; TCRdb stores just in-frame clones and leaves some out. The repertoire holds 150,000 to 200,000 clones, approximately 85% seen once, with approximately 9.4% in the top ten. The clonotype originates from a woman of 80 years or more with acute or convalescent COVID-19. Sequenced sample: peripheral blood. The V gene is TRBV7-9, the J gene TRBJ2-7, with a possible D match to TRBD1 (5 bases). The CDR3 reads CASSFLSGLYPYEQYF. The CDR3 bases are TGTGCCAGCAGCTTCTTGTCAGGGCTTTACCCCTACGAGCAGTACTTC.